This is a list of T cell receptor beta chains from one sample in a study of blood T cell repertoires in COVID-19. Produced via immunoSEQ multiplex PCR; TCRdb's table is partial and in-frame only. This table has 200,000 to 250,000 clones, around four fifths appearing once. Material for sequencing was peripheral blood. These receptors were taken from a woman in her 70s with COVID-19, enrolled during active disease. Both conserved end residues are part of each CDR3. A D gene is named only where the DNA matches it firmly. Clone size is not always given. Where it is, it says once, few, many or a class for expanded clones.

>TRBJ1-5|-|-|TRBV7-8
TGTGCCAGCAGCTCGAATACCCGGGACACCCAGCATTTT
CASSSNTRDTQHF
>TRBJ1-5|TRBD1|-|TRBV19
TGTGCCAGTAGTGCCATGGACAGGGGGCAGAGATTACAGCCCCAGCATTTT
CASSAMDRGQRLQPQHF
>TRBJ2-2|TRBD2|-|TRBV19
TGTGCCAGTAGTTTCCCGGGACTATCGAACACCGGGGAGCTGTTTTTT
CASSFPGLSNTGELFF
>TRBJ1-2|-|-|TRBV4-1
TGCGCCAGCAGCCAAGTCGGAGGGGTTTTCTATGGCTACACCTTC
CASSQVGGVFYGYTF
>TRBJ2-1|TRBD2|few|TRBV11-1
TGTGCCAGCCTGACGAGCGGGAGGGGGAATGAGCAGTTCTTC
CASLTSGRGNEQFF
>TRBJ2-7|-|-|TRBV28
TGTGCCAGCAGTCCCTCGGGCAGGGGTTTACGGCAGTACTTC
CASSPSGRGLRQYF
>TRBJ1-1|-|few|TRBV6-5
TGTGCCAGCAGCCTTCGGGGACAAACTGAAGCTTTCTTT
CASSLRGQTEAFF
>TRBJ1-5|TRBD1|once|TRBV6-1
TGTGCCAGCAGTGAATGGGGACAGCGCAATCAGCCCCAGCATTTT
CASSEWGQRNQPQHF
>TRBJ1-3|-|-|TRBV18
TGTGCCAGCTCACCACGATTTCGGGACTCACAGGCGTCTGGAAACACCATATATTTT
CASSPRFRDSQASGNTIYF
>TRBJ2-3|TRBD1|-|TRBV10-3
TGTGCCATCAACCCCAGGCAGGGGGCCACAGATACGCAGTATTTT
CAINPRQGATDTQYF